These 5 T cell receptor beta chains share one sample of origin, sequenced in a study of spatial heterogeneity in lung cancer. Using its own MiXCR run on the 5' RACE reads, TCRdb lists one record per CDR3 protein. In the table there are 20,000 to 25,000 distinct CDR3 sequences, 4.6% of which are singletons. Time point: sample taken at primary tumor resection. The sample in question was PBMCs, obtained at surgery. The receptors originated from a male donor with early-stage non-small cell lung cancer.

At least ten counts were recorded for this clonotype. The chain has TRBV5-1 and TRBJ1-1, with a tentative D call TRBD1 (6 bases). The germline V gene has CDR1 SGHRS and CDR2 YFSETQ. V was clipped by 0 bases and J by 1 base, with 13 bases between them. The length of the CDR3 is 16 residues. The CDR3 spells CASSLAAGAWNTEAFF. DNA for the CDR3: TGCGCCAGCAGCTTGGCCGCAGGGGCTTGGAACACTGAAGCTTTCTTT.

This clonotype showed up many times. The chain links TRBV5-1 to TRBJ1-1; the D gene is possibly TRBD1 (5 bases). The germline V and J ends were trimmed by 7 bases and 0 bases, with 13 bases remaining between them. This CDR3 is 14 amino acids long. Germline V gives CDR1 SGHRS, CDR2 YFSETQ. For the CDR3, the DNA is TGCGCCAGCGCTCGGGACGTGATGAACACTGAAGCTTTCTTT. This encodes CASARDVMNTEAFF. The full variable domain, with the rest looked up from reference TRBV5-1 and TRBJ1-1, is KAGVTQTPRYLIKTRGQQVTLSCSPISGHRSVSWYQQTPGQGLQFLFEYFSETQRNKGNFPGRFSGRQFSNSRSEMNVSTLELGDSALYLCASARDVMNTEAFFGQGTRLTVV.

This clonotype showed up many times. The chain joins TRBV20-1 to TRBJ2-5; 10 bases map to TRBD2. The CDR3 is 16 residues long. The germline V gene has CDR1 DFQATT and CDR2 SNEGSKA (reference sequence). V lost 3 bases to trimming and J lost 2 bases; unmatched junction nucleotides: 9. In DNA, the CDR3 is TGCAGTGCTAGTTCTCTAGCGGGGGCCCAACAAGAGACCCAGTACTTC. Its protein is CSASSLAGAQQETQYF.

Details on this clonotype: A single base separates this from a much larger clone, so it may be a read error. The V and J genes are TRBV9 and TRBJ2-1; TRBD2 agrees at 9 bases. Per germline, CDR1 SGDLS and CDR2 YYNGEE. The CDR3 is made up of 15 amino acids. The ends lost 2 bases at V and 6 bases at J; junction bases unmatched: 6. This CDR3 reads CASSVLAGTCNEQFF. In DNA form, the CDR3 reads TGTGCCAGCAGCGTCCTAGCGGGGACCTGCAATGAGCAGTTCTTC.

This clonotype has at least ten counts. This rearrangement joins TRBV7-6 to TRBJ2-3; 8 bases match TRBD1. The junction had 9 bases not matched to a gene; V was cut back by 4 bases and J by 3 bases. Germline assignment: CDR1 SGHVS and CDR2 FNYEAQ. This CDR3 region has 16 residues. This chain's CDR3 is CASSSGTGKQTDTQYF. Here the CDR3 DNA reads TGTGCCAGCAGCTCCGGGACAGGAAAGCAGACAGATACGCAGTATTTT.